The present T cell receptor beta chain was sequenced within a study of cytomegalovirus exposure and HLA in healthy donors. Overall study findings and caveats: Reportedly, cytomegalovirus status was diagnosed with high sensitivity and specificity. The listing of 150 to 200 TCR beta chains classed them as cytomegalovirus-associated. Most observed TCR sequences were rare, whereas some public TCRs were detected in many donors.

About this clone itself: Its target is unknown.

The table came from immunoSEQ multiplex PCR; TCRdb's copy has only in-frame clones and leaves some out. The data contain fewer than 120,000 clones, about nine tenths of them singletons. This receptor was obtained from a woman between 18 and 29 years old in good health and CMV-seronegative. Material: PBMCs.

The CDR3 region is CAISESFREKVEAFF. The DNA for the CDR3 is TGTGCCATCAGTGAGTCGTTTCGGGAGAAAGTTGAAGCTTTCTTT. The chain has TRBV10-3 and TRBJ1-1; no clear D gene. The CDR3 is 15 amino acids. With 0 bases removed from V and 7 bases from J, the gap between germline ends came to 15 bases. CDR1 ENHRY and CDR2 SYGVKD come from the germline V gene.